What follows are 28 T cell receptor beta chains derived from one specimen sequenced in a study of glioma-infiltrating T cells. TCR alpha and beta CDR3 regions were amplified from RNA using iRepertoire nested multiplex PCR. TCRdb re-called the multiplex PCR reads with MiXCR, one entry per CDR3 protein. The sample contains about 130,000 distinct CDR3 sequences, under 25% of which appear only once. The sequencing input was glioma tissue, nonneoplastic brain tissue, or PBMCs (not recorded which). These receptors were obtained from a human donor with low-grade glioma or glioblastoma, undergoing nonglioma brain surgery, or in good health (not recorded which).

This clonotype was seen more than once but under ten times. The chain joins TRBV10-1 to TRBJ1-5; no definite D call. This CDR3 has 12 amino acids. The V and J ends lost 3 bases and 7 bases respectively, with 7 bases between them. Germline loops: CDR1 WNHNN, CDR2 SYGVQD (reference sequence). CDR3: CASSDDVQPQHF. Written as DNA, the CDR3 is TGCGCCAGCAGTGACGATGTCCAGCCCCAGCATTTT.

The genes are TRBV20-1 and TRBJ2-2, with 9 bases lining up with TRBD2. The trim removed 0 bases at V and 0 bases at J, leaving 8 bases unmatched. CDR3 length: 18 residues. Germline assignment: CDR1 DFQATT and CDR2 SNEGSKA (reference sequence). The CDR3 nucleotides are TGCAGTGCTAGAGATCCGACTAGCGGACTTGCGAACACCGGGGAGCTGTTTTTT. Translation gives CSARDPTSGLANTGELFF.

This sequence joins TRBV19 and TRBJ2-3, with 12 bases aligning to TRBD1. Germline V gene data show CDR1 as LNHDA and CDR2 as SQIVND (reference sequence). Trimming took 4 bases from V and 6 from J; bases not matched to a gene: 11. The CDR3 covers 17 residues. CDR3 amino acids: CASSNNPGQGASDTQYF. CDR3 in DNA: TGTGCCAGTAGTAACAATCCGGGACAGGGGGCTTCGGATACGCAGTATTTT.

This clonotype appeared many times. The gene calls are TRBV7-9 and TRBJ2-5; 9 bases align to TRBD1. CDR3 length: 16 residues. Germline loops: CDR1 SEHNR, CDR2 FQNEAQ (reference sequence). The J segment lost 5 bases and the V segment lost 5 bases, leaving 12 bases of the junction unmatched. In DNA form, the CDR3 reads TGTGCCAGCAGCCCCCGATCCGGGACAGGGTTCGAGACCCAGTACTTC. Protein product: CASSPRSGTGFETQYF.

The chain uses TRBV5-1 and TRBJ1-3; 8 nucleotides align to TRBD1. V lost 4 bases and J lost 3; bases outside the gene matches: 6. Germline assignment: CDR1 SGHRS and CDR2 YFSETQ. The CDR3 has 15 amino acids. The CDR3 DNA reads TGCGCCAGCAGCATACGGACAGGGAGTGGAAACACCATATATTTT. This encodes CASSIRTGSGNTIYF.

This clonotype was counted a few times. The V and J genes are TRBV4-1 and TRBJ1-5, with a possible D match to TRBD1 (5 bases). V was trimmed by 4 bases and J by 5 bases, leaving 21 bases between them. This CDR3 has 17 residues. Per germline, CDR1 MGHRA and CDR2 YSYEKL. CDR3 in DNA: TGCGCCAGCAGCCGAACCATAGGGCAGGGTATGGATCAGCCCCAGCATTTT. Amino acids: CASSRTIGQGMDQPQHF.

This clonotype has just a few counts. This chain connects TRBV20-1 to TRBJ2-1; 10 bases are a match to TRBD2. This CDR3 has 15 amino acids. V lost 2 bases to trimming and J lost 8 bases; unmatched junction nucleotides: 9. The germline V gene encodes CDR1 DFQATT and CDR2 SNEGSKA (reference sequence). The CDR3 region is CSARIQRGGRDEQFF. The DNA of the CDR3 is TGCAGTGCTAGAATCCAGCGGGGGGGCCGGGATGAGCAGTTCTTC.

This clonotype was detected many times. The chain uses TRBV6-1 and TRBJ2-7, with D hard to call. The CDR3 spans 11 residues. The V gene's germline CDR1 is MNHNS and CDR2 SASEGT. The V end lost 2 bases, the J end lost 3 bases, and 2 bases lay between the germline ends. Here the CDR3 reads CASSEFYEQYV. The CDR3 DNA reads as TGTGCCAGCAGTGAATTCTACGAGCAGTACGTC.

DNA of the CDR3: TGTGCCAGCAGCCAAGGGGTTAATTCACCCCTCCACTTT. This codes for CASSQGVNSPLHF. This chain uses TRBV7-9 with TRBJ1-6; D is possibly TRBD1 (5 bases). CDR1 is SEHNR and CDR2 is FQNEAQ in the germline V gene (reference sequence). CDR3 length: 13 amino acids. With 5 bases removed from V and 6 bases from J, the gap between germline ends came to 8 bases.

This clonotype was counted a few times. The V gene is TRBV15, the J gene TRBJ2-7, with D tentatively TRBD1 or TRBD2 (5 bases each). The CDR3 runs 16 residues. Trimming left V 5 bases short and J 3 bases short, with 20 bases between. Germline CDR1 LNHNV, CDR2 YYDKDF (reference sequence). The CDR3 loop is CATSSVRMGRDYEQYV. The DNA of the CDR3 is TGTGCCACCAGCTCGGTGCGAATGGGACGCGACTACGAGCAGTACGTC.

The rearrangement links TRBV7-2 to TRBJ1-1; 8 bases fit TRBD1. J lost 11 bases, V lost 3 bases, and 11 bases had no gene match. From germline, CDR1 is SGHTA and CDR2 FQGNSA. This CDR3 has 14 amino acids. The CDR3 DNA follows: TGTGCCAGCAGCTTCAGGGGGCAGAGGACCGAGGCTTTCTTT. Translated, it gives CASSFRGQRTEAFF. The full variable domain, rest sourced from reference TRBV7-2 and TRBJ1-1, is GAGVSQSPSNKVTEKGKDVELRCDPISGHTALYWYRQSLGQGLEFLIYFQGNSAPDKSGLPSDRFSAERTGGSVSTLTIQRTQQEDSAVYLCASSFRGQRTEAFFGQGTRLTVV.

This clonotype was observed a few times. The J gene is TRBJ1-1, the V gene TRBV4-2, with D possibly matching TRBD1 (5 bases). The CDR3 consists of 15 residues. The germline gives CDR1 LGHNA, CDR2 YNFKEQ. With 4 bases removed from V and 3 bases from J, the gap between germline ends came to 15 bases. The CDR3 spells CASSPRGGSDTEAFF. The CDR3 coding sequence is TGTGCCAGCAGCCCGCGGGGGGGATCGGACACTGAAGCTTTCTTT.

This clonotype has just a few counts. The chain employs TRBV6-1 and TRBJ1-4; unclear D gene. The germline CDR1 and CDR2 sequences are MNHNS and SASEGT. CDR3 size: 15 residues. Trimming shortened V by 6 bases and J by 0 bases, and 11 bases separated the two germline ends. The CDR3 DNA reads TGTGCCAGCAGCCTGGCCGCGACAACTAATGAAAAACTGTTTTTT. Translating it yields CASSLAATTNEKLFF.

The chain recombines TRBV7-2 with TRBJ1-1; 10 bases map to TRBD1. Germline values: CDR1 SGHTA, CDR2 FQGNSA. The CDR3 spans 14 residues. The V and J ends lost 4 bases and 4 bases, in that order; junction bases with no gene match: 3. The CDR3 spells CASSWGQGSTEAFF. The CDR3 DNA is TGTGCCAGCAGCTGGGGACAGGGGAGCACTGAAGCTTTCTTT.

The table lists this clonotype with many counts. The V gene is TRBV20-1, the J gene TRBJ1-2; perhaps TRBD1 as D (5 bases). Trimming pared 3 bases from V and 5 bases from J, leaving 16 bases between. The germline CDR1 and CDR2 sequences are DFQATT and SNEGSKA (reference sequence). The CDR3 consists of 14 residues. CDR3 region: CSASFLGGKYGYTF. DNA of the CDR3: TGCAGTGCTAGTTTTCTGGGGGGAAAGTATGGCTACACCTTC.

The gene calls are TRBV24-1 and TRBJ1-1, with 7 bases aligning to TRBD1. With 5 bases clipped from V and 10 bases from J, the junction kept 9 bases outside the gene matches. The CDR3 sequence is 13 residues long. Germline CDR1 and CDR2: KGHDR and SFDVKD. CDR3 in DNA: TGTGCCACCAGTGCCCCGGGACAGAGTGGAGCTTTCTTT. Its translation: CATSAPGQSGAFF.

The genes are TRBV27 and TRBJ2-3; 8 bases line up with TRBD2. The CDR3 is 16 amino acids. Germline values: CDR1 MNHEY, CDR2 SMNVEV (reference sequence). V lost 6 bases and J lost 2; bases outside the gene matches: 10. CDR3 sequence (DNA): TGTGCCAGCAGCATCAGGGCGGGGGGAAACACAGATACGCAGTATTTT. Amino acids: CASSIRAGGNTDTQYF.

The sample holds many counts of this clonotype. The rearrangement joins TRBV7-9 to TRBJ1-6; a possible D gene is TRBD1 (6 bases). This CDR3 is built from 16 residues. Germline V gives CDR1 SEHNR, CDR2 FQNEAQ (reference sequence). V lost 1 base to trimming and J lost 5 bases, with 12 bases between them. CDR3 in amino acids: CASSLGAGGHNSPLHF. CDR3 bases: TGTGCCAGCAGCTTAGGCGCTGGGGGGCATAATTCACCCCTCCACTTT.

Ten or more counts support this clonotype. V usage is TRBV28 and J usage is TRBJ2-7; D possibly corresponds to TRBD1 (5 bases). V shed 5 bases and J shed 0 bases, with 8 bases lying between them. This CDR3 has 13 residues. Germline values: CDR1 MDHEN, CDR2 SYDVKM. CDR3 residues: CASSLGHSYEQYV. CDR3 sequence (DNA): TGTGCCAGCAGTCTAGGACACTCCTACGAGCAGTACGTC.

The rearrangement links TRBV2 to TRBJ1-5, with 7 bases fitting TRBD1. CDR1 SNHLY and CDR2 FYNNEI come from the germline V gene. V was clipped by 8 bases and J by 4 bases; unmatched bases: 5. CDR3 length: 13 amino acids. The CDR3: CASGEDRNQPQHF. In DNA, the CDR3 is TGTGCCAGCGGAGAGGACAGGAATCAGCCCCAGCATTTT.

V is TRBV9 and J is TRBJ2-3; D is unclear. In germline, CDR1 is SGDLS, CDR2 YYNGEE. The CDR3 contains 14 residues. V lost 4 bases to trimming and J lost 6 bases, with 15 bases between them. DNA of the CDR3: TGTGCCAGCAGCCCTGCTGTGACCTTGGATACGCAGTATTTT. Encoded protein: CASSPAVTLDTQYF.

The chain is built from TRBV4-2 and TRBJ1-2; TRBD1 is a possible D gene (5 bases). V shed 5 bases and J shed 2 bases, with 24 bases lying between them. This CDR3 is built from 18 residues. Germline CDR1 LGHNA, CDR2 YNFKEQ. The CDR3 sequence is CASSGETPRQKINYGYTF. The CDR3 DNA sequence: TGTGCCAGCAGCGGAGAGACGCCAAGACAGAAGATAAACTATGGCTACACCTTC.

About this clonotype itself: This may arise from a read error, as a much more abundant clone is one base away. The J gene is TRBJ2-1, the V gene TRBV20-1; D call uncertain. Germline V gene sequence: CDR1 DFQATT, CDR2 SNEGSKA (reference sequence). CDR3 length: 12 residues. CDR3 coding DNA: TGCAGTGTTCACCGCTCCTACAATGAGCGGTTCTTC. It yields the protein CSVHRSYNERFF.

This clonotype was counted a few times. DNA for the CDR3: TGTGCCAGCAGTGGGGGACTAGCGGGGGCCCAACAAGAGACCCAGTACTTC. Protein sequence: CASSGGLAGAQQETQYF. This sequence joins TRBV25-1 and TRBJ2-5, with 14 bases identical to TRBD2. The germline V gene has CDR1 MGHDK and CDR2 SYGVNS. V shed 4 bases and J 2 bases; nucleotides not matched to a gene: 6. There are 17 residues in the CDR3.

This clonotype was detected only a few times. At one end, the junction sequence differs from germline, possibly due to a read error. The CDR3 DNA reads TGTGCCAGCAGTTTAGTCTCCGCGGTCTCCTTC. Translated: CASSLVSAVSF. The genes are TRBV12-3 or TRBV12-4 and TRBJ2-1; D remains unclear. CDR3 length equals 11 residues.

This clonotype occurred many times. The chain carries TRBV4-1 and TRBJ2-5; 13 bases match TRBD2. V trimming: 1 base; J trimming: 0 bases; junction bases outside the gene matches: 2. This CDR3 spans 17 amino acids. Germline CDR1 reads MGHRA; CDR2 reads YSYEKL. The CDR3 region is CASSQGLAGGHQETQYF. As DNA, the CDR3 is TGCGCCAGCAGCCAAGGACTAGCGGGGGGTCACCAAGAGACCCAGTACTTC.

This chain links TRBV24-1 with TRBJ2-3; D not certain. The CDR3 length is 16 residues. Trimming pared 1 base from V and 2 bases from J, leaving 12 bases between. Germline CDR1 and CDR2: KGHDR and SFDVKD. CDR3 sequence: CATSDLPEGYTDTQYF. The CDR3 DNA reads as TGTGCCACCAGTGATTTACCAGAAGGATACACAGATACGCAGTATTTT.

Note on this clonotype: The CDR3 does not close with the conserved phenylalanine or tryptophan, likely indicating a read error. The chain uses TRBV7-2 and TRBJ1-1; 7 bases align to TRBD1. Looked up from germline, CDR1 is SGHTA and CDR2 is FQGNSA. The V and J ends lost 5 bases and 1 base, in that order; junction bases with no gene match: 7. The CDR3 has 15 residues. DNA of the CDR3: TGTGCCAGCAGCGCCAACAGGGGATCGAACACTGAAGCTTTCCTT. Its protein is CASSANRGSNTEAFL.